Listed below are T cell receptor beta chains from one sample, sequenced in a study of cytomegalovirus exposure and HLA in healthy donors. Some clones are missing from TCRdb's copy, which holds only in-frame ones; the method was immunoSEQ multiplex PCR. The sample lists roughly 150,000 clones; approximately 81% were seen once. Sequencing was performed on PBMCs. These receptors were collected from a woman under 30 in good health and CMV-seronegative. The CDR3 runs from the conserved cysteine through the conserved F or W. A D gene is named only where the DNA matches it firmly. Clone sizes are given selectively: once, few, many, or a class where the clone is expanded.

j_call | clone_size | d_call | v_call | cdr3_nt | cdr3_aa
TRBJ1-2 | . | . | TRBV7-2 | TGTGCCAGCAGCTTAGGGGAGAGAGTGCACTATGGCTACACCTTC | CASSLGERVHYGYTF
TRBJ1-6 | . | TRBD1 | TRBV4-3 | TGCGCCAGCAGCCGGGACAGGGTGAATTCACCCCTCCACTTT | CASSRDRVNSPLHF
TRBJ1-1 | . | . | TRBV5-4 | TGTGCCAGCAGCTTGGGACAGGCAACTTTGAACACTGAAGCTTTCTTT | CASSLGQATLNTEAFF
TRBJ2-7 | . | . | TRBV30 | TGTGCCTGGAATTTGGGGGGCGAGCAGTACTTC | CAWNLGGEQYF
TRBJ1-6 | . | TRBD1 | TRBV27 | TGTGCCACCCGGACAGGGGGATCACCCCTCCACTTT | CATRTGGSPLHF
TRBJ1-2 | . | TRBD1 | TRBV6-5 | TGTGCCAGCGGGAAACCCGGGACAGGGGGTCGCTACACCTTC | CASGKPGTGGRYTF
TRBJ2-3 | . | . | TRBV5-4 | TGTGCCAGCAGCTTAACGGGGTTGGTAGATACGCAGTATTTT | CASSLTGLVDTQYF
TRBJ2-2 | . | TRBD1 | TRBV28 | TGTGCCAGCAGTTCTACAGGGGGCGTCTTGACTTTTACCGGGGAGCTGTTTTTT | CASSSTGGVLTFTGELFF
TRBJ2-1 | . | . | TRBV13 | TGTGCCAGCAGCCCACACCCCAGGACAGCAACTCGAATCTTCTCCTACAATGAGCAGTTCTTC | CASSPHPRTATRIFSYNEQFF
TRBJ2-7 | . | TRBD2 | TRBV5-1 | TGCGCCAGCAGCTTGGTGGCTAGCGGGAGATTTGGGATCGGGAGAACCTACGAGCAGTACTTC | CASSLVASGRFGIGRTYEQYF
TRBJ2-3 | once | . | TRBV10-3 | TGTGCCATCAGTGAGATGGGCGGGGAGGATACGCAGTATTTT | CAISEMGGEDTQYF
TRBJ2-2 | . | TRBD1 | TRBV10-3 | TGTGCCATCCGGGACAGGGAGGGGGAGCTGTTTTTT | CAIRDREGELFF
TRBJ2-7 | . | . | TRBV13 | TGTGCCAGCAGCTTGGACCGCCACGGGGGCTACGAGCAGTACTTC | CASSLDRHGGYEQYF
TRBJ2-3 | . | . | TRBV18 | TGTGCCAGCTCAGGGACTTTCACAGATACGCAGTATTTT | CASSGTFTDTQYF
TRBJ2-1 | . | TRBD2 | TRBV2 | TGTGCCAGCAGTCCATCAGGACTAGCGGGGGCCAATGAGCAGTTCTTC | CASSPSGLAGANEQFF
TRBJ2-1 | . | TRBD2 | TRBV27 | TGTGCCAGCAGTTTTAGGAGCGGGGGCCGAATTTTTAATGAGCAGTTCTTC | CASSFRSGGRIFNEQFF
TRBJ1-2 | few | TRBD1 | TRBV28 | TGTGCCAGCAGTTTAGGACAGGGAGCGGGGGGCTACACCTTC | CASSLGQGAGGYTF
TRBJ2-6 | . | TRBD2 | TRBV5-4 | TGTGCCAGCAGGGGTAGCGGGAAGGCTGGGGCCAACGTCCTGACTTTC | CASRGSGKAGANVLTF
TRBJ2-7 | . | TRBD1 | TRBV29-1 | TGCAGCGCCGGGACAGGGGCAGGCGAGCAGTACTTC | CSAGTGAGEQYF
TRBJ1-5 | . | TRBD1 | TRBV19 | TGTGCCAGTAGGGAGGAAGGGGGCGGCAATCAGCCCCAGCATTTT | CASREEGGGNQPQHF